The 24 T cell receptor beta chains below all came from one sample that was sequenced in a study of blood T cell repertoires in COVID-19. Clones were sequenced by immunoSEQ multiplex PCR, and TCRdb holds only the in-frame ones, with some missing. Of about 300,000 clones detected, 80% to 90% appear once; the ten largest clones hold roughly 2%. The sequenced sample consisted of PBMCs or T cells enriched from blood (not recorded which). Source of these receptors: a man in his thirties or forties who had recovered from COVID-19.

V gene TRBV6-1 combines with J gene TRBJ1-1; D gene unclear. V dropped 2 bases and J dropped 7 bases, with 11 bases sitting between them. Germline CDR1 MNHNS, CDR2 SASEGT. The CDR3 spans 13 residues. The CDR3 bases are TGTGCCAGCAGTGAAACCCCCAGGTTTGAAGCTTTCTTT. This gives the protein CASSETPRFEAFF.

V gene TRBV19 combines with J gene TRBJ1-2; TRBD1 agrees at 10 bases. The junction had 7 bases not matched to a gene; V was cut back by 5 bases and J by 4 bases. There are 15 residues in the CDR3. The germline CDR1 and CDR2 sequences are LNHDA and SQIVND (reference sequence). The CDR3 DNA reads TGTGCCAGTAGTTCCCGGGACAGGGGAGTCTATGGCTACACCTTC. It is translated as CASSSRDRGVYGYTF.

The J gene is TRBJ1-2, the V gene TRBV6-1; 7 bases line up with TRBD1. Per germline, CDR1 MNHNS and CDR2 SASEGT. The V and J ends lost 3 bases and 3 bases, in that order; junction bases with no gene match: 10. The CDR3 spans 16 residues. CDR3 coding DNA: TGTGCCAGCAGTGACACAATATACAGGGGCGACTATGGCTACACCTTC. Amino acids: CASSDTIYRGDYGYTF.

This clone was seen only a few times. The chain combines TRBV27 with TRBJ1-2; D not certain. With 6 bases removed from V and 2 bases from J, the gap between germline ends came to 10 bases. CDR3 length: 13 amino acids. Per germline, CDR1 MNHEY and CDR2 SMNVEV (reference sequence). CDR3 coding DNA: TGTGCCAGCAGGAGAGATTTAAACTATGGCTACACCTTC. It encodes CASRRDLNYGYTF.

V usage is TRBV6-5 and J usage is TRBJ1-6; a possible D gene is TRBD1 (6 bases). The V and J ends lost 7 bases and 5 bases respectively, with 12 bases between them. Germline lookup yields CDR1 MNHEY and CDR2 SVGAGI. This CDR3 has 14 residues. The CDR3 protein is CASKIWTDNSPLHF. CDR3 nucleotides: TGTGCCAGCAAGATCTGGACAGATAATTCACCCCTCCACTTT.

This chain uses TRBV3-1 (or the pseudogene TRBV3-2) with TRBJ1-2; 8 nucleotides align to TRBD1. CDR1 is LGHDT, CDR2 YNNKEL, per germline (reference sequence). Germline trimming cut 5 bases from V and 9 bases from J; bases unmatched to any gene: 11. The CDR3 runs to 14 residues. CDR3 amino acids: CASSNTWTGTRYTF. The CDR3 nucleotides are TGTGCCAGCAGCAACACTTGGACAGGGACACGCTACACCTTC.

The CDR3 DNA is TGTGCCAGCAGCGGAGGGACAGGGGGTGGAGAGACCCAGTACTTC. It translates to CASSGGTGGGETQYF. The J gene is TRBJ2-5, the V gene TRBV9, with TRBD1 matching over 11 bases. CDR3 size: 15 residues. The V segment lost 3 bases and the J segment 4 bases; nucleotides outside the gene matches: 5. From germline, CDR1 is SGDLS and CDR2 YYNGEE.

Of note for this clone: Other DNA sequences in this specimen translate into the identical CDR3. The gene calls are TRBV9 and TRBJ2-3; 10 bases map to TRBD2. CDR1 SGDLS and CDR2 YYNGEE come from the germline V gene. There are 16 residues in the CDR3. Germline trimming cut 4 bases from V and 0 bases from J; bases unmatched to any gene: 5. The CDR3 reads CASSPLAGGSTDTQYF. The CDR3 DNA is TGTGCCAGCAGCCCGTTAGCGGGGGGAAGCACAGATACGCAGTATTTT. Based on the CDR3 plus reference TRBV9 and TRBJ2-3, the full variable domain is DSGVTQTPKHLITATGQRVTLRCSPRSGDLSVYWYQQSLDQGLQFLIQYYNGEERAKGNILERFSAQQFPDLHSELNLSSLELGDSALYFCASSPLAGGSTDTQYFGPGTRLTVL.

This rearrangement joins TRBV5-4 to TRBJ1-2; 9 nucleotides line up with TRBD1. CDR1 and CDR2 (germline): SGHNT, YYREEE (reference sequence). The V gene end was trimmed by 4 bases and the J gene end by 7 bases; junction bases not matched to a gene: 8. The CDR3 spans 14 residues. The CDR3 DNA is TGTGCCAGCAGCCAGGGACAGGGCCTGGGTGGCTACACCTTC. Translated, it gives CASSQGQGLGGYTF. Supplemented by reference TRBV5-4 and TRBJ1-2, the full variable domain reads ETGVTQSPTHLIKTRGQQVTLRCSSQSGHNTVSWYQQALGQGPQFIFQYYREEENGRGNFPPRFSGLQFPNYSSELNVNALELDDSALYLCASSQGQGLGGYTFGSGTRLTVV.

This chain links TRBV10-3 with TRBJ2-7; TRBD1 matches 11 bases. With V trimmed by 7 bases and J by 5 bases, 4 bases remained unmatched. Germline V CDR1 and CDR2: ENHRY, SYGVKD. The CDR3 has 13 amino acids. CDR3 in DNA: TGTGCCATCACCAAGGACAGGGGGCACGAGCAGTACTTC. It encodes CAITKDRGHEQYF.

This clone has a single count. The chain combines TRBV6-2 or TRBV6-3 with TRBJ2-3; D possibly corresponds to TRBD1 (7 bases). This CDR3 is 14 amino acids long. Germline V gene data show CDR1 as MNHEY and CDR2 as SVGEGT. V lost 2 bases and J lost 4, with 10 bases in between. The CDR3 reads CASSYLRGADTQYF. The DNA of the CDR3 is TGTGCCAGCAGTTACCTCAGGGGGGCAGATACGCAGTATTTT.

This sequence joins TRBV7-3 and TRBJ2-5, with unresolved D. This CDR3 is 14 amino acids long. Germline assignment: CDR1 SGHTA and CDR2 FQGTGA. The germline V and J ends were trimmed by 5 bases and 5 bases, with 15 bases remaining between them. As DNA, the CDR3 is TGTGCCAGCAGCAGAACTGGTTCTGAGGAGACCCAGTACTTC. Translating it yields CASSRTGSEETQYF.

CDR3 amino acids: CASSVLGNFEKLFF. As DNA, the CDR3 is TGTGCCAGCAGCGTACTCGGGAATTTTGAAAAACTGTTTTTT. The V and J genes are TRBV9 and TRBJ1-4, with D uncertain. V was cut by 1 base and J by 7 bases, with 11 bases left in between. CDR1 SGDLS and CDR2 YYNGEE come from the germline V gene. This CDR3 is 14 amino acids long.

The rearrangement uses TRBV11-2 and TRBJ1-3; possible D gene TRBD1, 5 bases. Germline V CDR1 and CDR2: SGHAT, FQNNGV. Trimming left V 0 bases short and J 0 bases short, with 12 bases between. There are 17 residues in the CDR3. The CDR3 DNA sequence: TGTGCCAGCAGCTTAGAGTCAGGGACTGTCTCTGGAAACACCATATATTTT. Its protein is CASSLESGTVSGNTIYF.

The chain has TRBV7-6 and TRBJ2-7, with 7 bases lining up with TRBD1. In germline, CDR1 is SGHVS, CDR2 FNYEAQ. Trimming at V came to 4 bases and at J to 5 bases, leaving 11 bases not matched to a gene. This CDR3 has 15 amino acids. DNA for the CDR3: TGTGCCAGCAGCTCCCTCGACAGGGCTGCCCACGAGCAGTACTTC. Translation: CASSSLDRAAHEQYF. Variable domain in full (rest from reference TRBV7-6 and TRBJ2-7): GAGVSQSPRYKVTKRGQDVALRCDPISGHVSLYWYRQALGQGPEFLTYFNYEAQQDKSGLPNDRFSAERPEGSISTLTIQRTEQRDSAMYRCASSSLDRAAHEQYFGPGTRLTVT.

This clone showed up just a few times. The DNA of the CDR3 is TGTGCCACACACAGGCGCCCCCCATACACTGAAGCTTTCTTT. Translated, it gives CATHRRPPYTEAFF. The chain employs TRBV19 and TRBJ1-1, with a possible D match to TRBD1 (5 bases). The CDR3 runs to 14 residues. The germline V gene encodes CDR1 LNHDA and CDR2 SQIVND (reference sequence). Trimming removed 10 bases from V and 3 bases from J, with 18 bases in between. Full variable domain (remainder filled in from reference TRBV19 and TRBJ1-1): DGGITQSPKYLFRKEGQNVTLSCEQNLNHDAMYWYRQDPGQGLRLIYYSQIVNDFQKGDIAEGYSVSREKKESFPLTVTSAQKNPTAFYLCATHRRPPYTEAFFGQGTRLTVV.

The V call is TRBV29-1, the J call TRBJ1-1; D gene ambiguous. Germline values: CDR1 SQVTM, CDR2 ANQGSEA. CDR3 length: 13 residues. V was trimmed by 1 base and J by 0 bases, leaving 6 bases between them. The CDR3 DNA reads as TGCAGCGTTGAAGGCGCCATGAACACTGAAGCTTTCTTT. Translating it yields CSVEGAMNTEAFF.

The J gene is TRBJ1-2, the V gene TRBV27; D ambiguous. Trimming cost V 5 bases and J 4 bases, with 17 bases left between them. The CDR3 has 15 amino acids. Germline CDR1 reads MNHEY; CDR2 reads SMNVEV (reference sequence). The CDR3 region is CASSPSPGIGYGYTF. CDR3 DNA sequence: TGTGCCAGCAGTCCTTCTCCGGGGATCGGCTATGGCTACACCTTC.

The CDR3 nucleotides are TGCAGCGTTCGCAGGGGAACCTACGAGCAGTACTTC. Its translation: CSVRRGTYEQYF. This chain uses TRBV29-1 with TRBJ2-7; a possible D gene is TRBD1 (6 bases). The V end lost 5 bases, the J end lost 2 bases, and 10 bases lay between the germline ends. The CDR3 spans 12 residues. Germline CDR1 reads SQVTM; CDR2 reads ANQGSEA.

On this clone itself: The same CDR3 is also encoded by other DNA sequences in this sample. The chain combines TRBV4-1 with TRBJ2-3; D is possibly TRBD1 (5 bases). The ends were cut back, 3 bases at V and 4 bases at J, with 5 bases in the middle. Germline V CDR1 and CDR2: MGHRA, YSYEKL. The CDR3 sequence is 12 residues long. CDR3 nucleotide sequence: TGCGCCAGCAGCCAGGGGCCAGATACGCAGTATTTT. It is translated as CASSQGPDTQYF.

The chain combines TRBV16 with TRBJ2-2; 7 bases are a match to TRBD1. This CDR3 comprises 16 residues. V trimming: 3 bases; J trimming: 7 bases; junction bases outside the gene matches: 11. Germline values: CDR1 KGHSY, CDR2 FQNENV. The DNA for the CDR3 is TGTGCCAGCAGCCACCCGCCAGGGGGAACTCACGGGGAGCTGTTTTTT. Its protein product is CASSHPPGGTHGELFF.

The chain couples TRBV4-1 to TRBJ1-2; the match to TRBD1 covers 9 bases. Germline values: CDR1 MGHRA, CDR2 YSYEKL. This CDR3 region has 18 residues. V lost 2 bases, J lost 3 bases, and 13 bases stayed unmatched. The CDR3 sequence is CASSQNQPGQGTHYGYTF. The DNA for the CDR3 is TGCGCCAGCAGCCAAAACCAACCGGGACAGGGAACCCACTATGGCTACACCTTC.

The rearrangement links TRBV4-1 to TRBJ2-5; 7 nucleotides match TRBD1. V gave up 0 bases and J gave up 6 bases; unmatched junction bases: 7. The germline V gene has CDR1 MGHRA and CDR2 YSYEKL. The CDR3 has 15 residues. For the CDR3, the DNA is TGCGCCAGCAGCCAAGATACGAACAGGGGCAAGACCCAGTACTTC. This encodes CASSQDTNRGKTQYF.

This clone was seen a handful of times. This same CDR3 is encoded by further DNA sequences in the sample. The rearrangement joins TRBV5-1 to TRBJ1-2; D perhaps matches TRBD1 (6 bases). The CDR3 contains 12 residues. Germline V lookup: CDR1 SGHRS, CDR2 YFSETQ. Between the trimmed V and J ends, which lost 5 bases and 7 bases, there was a span of 12 bases. CDR3 sequence: CASSPDRSGYTF. Written as DNA, the CDR3 is TGCGCCAGCAGTCCCGACAGGTCTGGCTACACCTTC. Drawing the rest from reference TRBV5-1 and TRBJ1-2, the complete variable domain is KAGVTQTPRYLIKTRGQQVTLSCSPISGHRSVSWYQQTPGQGLQFLFEYFSETQRNKGNFPGRFSGRQFSNSRSEMNVSTLELGDSALYLCASSPDRSGYTFGSGTRLTVV.